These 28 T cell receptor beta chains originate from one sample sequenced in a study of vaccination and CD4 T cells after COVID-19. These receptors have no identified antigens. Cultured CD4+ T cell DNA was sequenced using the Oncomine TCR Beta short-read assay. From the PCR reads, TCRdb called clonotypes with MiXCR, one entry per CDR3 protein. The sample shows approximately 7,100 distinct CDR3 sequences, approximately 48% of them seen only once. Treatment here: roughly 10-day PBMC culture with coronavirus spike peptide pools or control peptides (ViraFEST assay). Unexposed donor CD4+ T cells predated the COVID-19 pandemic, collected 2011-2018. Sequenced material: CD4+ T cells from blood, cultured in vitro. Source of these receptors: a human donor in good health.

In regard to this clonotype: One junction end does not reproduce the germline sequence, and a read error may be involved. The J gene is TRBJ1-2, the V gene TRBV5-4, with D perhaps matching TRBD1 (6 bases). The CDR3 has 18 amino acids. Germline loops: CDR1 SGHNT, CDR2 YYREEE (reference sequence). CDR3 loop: CASSQDYNAGGLVYGYTF. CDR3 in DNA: TGCGCCAGCAGCCAAGATTATAACGCTGGGGGCCTGGTCTATGGCTACACCTTC.

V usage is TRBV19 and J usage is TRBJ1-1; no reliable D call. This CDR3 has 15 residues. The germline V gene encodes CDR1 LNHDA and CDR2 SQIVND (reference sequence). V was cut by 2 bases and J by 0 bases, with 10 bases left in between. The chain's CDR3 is CASSILRALNTEAFF. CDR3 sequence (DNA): TGTGCCAGTAGTATACTCAGAGCTTTGAACACTGAAGCTTTCTTT.

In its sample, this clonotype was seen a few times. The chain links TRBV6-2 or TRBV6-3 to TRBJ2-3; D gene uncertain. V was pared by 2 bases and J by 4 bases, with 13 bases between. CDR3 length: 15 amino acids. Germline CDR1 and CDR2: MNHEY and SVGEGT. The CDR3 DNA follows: TGTGCCAGCAGTTACGTGGGCCAGCGAGCAGATACGCAGTATTTT. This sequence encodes CASSYVGQRADTQYF.

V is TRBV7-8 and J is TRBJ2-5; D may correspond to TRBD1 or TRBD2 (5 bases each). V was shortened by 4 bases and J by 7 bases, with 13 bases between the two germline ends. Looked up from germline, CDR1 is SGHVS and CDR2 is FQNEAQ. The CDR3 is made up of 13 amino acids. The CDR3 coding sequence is TGTGCCAGCAGCTACAGGACGGGGCGGACCCAGTACTTC. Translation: CASSYRTGRTQYF.

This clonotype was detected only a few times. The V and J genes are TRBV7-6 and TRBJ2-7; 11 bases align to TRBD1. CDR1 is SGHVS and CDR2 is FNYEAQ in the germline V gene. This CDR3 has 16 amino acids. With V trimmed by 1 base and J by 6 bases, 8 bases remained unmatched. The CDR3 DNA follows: TGTGCCAGCAGCTTAGTAGGGGACAGGGGGTCGGGCGAGCAGTACTTC. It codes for CASSLVGDRGSGEQYF.

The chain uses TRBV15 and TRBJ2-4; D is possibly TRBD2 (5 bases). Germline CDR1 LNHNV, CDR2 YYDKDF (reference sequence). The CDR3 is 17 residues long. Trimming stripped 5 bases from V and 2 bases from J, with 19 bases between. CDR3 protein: CATSLPPYLDSKNIQYF. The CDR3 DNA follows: TGTGCCACCAGCCTACCTCCGTATCTGGACTCCAAAAACATTCAGTACTTC.

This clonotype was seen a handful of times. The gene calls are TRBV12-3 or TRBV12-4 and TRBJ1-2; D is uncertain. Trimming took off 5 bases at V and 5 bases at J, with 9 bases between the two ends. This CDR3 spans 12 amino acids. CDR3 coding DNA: TGTGCCAGCAGTCTGCGCGCTTATGGCTACACCTTC. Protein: CASSLRAYGYTF.

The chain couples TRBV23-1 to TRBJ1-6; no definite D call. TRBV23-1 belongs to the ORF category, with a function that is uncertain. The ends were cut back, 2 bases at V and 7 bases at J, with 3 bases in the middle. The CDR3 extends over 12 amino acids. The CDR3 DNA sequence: TGCGCCAGCAGTCAAAAGAATTCACCCCTCCACTTT. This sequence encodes CASSQKNSPLHF.

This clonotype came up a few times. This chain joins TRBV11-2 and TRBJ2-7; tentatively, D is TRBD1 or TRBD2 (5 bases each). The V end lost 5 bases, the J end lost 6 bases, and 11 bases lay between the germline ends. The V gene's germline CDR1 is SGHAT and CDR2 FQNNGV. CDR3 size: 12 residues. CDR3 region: CASSIGTLEQYF. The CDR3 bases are TGTGCCAGCAGCATTGGGACCCTCGAGCAGTACTTC.

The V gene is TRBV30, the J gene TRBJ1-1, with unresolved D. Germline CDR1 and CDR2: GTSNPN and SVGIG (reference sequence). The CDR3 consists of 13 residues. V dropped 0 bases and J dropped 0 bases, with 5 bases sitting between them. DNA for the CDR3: TGTGCCTGGAGTGTAAGGGTGAACACTGAAGCTTTCTTT. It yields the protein CAWSVRVNTEAFF.

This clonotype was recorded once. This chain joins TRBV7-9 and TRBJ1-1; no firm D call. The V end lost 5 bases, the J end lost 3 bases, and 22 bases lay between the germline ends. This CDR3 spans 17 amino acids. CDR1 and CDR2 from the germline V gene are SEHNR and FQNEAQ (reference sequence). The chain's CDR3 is CASSPITSGSSYTEAFF. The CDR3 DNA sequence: TGTGCCAGCAGCCCCATCACATCGGGCAGTTCTTACACTGAAGCTTTCTTT.

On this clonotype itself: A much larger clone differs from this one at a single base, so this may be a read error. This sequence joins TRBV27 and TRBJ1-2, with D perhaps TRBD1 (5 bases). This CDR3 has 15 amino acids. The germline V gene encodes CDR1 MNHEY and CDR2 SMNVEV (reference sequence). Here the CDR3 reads CVSSLYPGQGSGYTF. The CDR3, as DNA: TGTGTCAGCAGTTTATACCCCGGCCAGGGTTCGGGCTACACCTTC.

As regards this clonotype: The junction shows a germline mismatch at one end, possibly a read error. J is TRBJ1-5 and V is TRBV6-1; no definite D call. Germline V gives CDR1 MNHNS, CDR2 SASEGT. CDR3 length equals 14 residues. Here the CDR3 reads CASRDGNSNRPQHF. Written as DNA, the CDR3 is TGTGCCAGCAGGGACGGTAATAGCAATCGGCCCCAGCATTTT.

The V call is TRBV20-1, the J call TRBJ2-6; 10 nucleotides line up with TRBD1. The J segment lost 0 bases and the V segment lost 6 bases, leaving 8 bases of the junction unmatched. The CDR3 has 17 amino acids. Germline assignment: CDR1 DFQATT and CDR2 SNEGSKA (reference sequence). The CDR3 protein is CSAWRDRGLSGANVLTF. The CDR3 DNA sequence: TGCAGTGCGTGGAGGGACAGGGGTCTCTCTGGGGCCAACGTCCTGACTTTC.

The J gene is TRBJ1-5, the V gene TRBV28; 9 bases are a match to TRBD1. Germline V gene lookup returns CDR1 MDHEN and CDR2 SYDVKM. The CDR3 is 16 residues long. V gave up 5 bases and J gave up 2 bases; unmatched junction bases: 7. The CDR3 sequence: CASSPNTGGGNQPQHF. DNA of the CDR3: TGTGCCAGCAGTCCTAACACAGGGGGCGGCAATCAGCCCCAGCATTTT.

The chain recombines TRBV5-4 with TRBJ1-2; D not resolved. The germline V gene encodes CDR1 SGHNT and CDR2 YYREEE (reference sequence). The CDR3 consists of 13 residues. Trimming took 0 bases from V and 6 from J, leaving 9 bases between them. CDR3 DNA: TGTGCCAGCAGCTTGGCCCAGTCTGATGGCTACACCTTC. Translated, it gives CASSLAQSDGYTF.

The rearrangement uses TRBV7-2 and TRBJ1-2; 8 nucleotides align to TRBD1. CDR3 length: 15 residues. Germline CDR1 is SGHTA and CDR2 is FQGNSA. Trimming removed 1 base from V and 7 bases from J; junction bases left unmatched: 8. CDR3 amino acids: CASSLGLDRGSGYTF. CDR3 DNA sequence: TGTGCCAGCAGCTTAGGTCTCGACAGGGGCAGTGGCTACACCTTC.

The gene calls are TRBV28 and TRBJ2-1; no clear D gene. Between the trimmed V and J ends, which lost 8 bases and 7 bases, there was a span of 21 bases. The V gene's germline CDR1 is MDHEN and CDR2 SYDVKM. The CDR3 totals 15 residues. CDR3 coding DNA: TGTGCCAGCTCTCGCGGAATCCTCTCTGGGAATGAGCAGTTCTTC. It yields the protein CASSRGILSGNEQFF.

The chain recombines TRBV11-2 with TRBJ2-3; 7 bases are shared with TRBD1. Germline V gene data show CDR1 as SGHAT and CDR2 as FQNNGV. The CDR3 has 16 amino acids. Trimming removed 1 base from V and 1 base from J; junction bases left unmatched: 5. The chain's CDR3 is CASSLGQGKGTDTQYF. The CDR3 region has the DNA TGTGCCAGCAGCTTAGGACAGGGTAAAGGCACAGATACGCAGTATTTT.

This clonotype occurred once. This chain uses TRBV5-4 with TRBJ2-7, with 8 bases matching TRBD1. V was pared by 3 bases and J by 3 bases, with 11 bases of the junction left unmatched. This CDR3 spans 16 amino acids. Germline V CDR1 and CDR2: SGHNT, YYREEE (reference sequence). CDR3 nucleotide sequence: TGTGCCAGCAGCTCCCCCAATGCGGGGACAGGCTACGAGCAGTACTTC. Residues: CASSSPNAGTGYEQYF.

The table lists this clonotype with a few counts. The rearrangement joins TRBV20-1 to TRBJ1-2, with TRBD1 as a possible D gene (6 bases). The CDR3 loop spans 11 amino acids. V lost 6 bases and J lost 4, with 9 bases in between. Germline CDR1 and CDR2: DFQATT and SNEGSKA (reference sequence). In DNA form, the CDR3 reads TGCAGTGCCAGGACAGTCTATGGCTACACCTTC. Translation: CSARTVYGYTF.

The CDR3 spells CASKIGQYSGNTIYF. DNA for the CDR3: TGTGCCAGTAAGATCGGGCAGTACTCTGGAAACACCATATATTTT. The V call is TRBV19, the J call TRBJ1-3; D unresolved. The V end was cut by 7 bases, the J end by 0 bases, with 13 bases between. Germline V lookup: CDR1 LNHDA, CDR2 SQIVND (reference sequence). CDR3 size: 15 residues.

The CDR3 sequence is CAWTPDRGNTEAFF. CDR3 coding DNA: TGTGCCTGGACCCCGGACAGAGGGAACACTGAAGCTTTCTTT. The chain couples TRBV30 to TRBJ1-1; tentative D call: TRBD1 (6 bases). CDR3 size: 14 residues. V lost 4 bases, J lost 1 base, and 13 bases lay in between. In germline, CDR1 is GTSNPN, CDR2 SVGIG (reference sequence).

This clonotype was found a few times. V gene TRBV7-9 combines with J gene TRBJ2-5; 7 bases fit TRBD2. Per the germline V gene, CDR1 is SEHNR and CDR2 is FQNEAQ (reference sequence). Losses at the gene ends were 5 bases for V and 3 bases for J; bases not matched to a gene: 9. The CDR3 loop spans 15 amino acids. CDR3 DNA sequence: TGTGCCAGCAGCCCCCTGGAAGCGGGGAAAGAGACCCAGTACTTC. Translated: CASSPLEAGKETQYF.

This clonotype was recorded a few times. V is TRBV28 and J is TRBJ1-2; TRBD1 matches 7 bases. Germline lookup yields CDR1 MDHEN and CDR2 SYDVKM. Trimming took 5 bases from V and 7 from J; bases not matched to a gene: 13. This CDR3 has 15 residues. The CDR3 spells CASSTTRQGFSGYTF. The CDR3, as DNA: TGTGCCAGCAGTACCACCCGACAGGGTTTCAGTGGCTACACCTTC.

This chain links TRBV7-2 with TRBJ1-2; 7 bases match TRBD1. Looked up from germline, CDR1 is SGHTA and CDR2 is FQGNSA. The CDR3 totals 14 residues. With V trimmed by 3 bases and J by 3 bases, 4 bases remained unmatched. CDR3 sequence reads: CASSFLGQYYGYTF. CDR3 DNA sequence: TGTGCCAGCAGCTTTTTGGGACAGTACTATGGCTACACCTTC.

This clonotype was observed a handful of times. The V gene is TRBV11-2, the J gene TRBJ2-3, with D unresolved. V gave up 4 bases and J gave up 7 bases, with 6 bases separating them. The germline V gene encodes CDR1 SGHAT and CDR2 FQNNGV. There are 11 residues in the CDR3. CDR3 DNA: TGTGCCAGCAGCTCCCCTCATACGCAGTATTTT. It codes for CASSSPHTQYF.

The CDR3 DNA sequence: TGTGCCAGCAGTCCCATGGATCAAGCGAACACTGAAGCTTTCTTT. Protein product: CASSPMDQANTEAFF. The rearrangement uses TRBV12-3 or TRBV12-4 and TRBJ1-1; D gene uncertain. V lost 5 bases and J 1 base, leaving 14 bases between the germline ends. The CDR3 is made up of 15 amino acids.